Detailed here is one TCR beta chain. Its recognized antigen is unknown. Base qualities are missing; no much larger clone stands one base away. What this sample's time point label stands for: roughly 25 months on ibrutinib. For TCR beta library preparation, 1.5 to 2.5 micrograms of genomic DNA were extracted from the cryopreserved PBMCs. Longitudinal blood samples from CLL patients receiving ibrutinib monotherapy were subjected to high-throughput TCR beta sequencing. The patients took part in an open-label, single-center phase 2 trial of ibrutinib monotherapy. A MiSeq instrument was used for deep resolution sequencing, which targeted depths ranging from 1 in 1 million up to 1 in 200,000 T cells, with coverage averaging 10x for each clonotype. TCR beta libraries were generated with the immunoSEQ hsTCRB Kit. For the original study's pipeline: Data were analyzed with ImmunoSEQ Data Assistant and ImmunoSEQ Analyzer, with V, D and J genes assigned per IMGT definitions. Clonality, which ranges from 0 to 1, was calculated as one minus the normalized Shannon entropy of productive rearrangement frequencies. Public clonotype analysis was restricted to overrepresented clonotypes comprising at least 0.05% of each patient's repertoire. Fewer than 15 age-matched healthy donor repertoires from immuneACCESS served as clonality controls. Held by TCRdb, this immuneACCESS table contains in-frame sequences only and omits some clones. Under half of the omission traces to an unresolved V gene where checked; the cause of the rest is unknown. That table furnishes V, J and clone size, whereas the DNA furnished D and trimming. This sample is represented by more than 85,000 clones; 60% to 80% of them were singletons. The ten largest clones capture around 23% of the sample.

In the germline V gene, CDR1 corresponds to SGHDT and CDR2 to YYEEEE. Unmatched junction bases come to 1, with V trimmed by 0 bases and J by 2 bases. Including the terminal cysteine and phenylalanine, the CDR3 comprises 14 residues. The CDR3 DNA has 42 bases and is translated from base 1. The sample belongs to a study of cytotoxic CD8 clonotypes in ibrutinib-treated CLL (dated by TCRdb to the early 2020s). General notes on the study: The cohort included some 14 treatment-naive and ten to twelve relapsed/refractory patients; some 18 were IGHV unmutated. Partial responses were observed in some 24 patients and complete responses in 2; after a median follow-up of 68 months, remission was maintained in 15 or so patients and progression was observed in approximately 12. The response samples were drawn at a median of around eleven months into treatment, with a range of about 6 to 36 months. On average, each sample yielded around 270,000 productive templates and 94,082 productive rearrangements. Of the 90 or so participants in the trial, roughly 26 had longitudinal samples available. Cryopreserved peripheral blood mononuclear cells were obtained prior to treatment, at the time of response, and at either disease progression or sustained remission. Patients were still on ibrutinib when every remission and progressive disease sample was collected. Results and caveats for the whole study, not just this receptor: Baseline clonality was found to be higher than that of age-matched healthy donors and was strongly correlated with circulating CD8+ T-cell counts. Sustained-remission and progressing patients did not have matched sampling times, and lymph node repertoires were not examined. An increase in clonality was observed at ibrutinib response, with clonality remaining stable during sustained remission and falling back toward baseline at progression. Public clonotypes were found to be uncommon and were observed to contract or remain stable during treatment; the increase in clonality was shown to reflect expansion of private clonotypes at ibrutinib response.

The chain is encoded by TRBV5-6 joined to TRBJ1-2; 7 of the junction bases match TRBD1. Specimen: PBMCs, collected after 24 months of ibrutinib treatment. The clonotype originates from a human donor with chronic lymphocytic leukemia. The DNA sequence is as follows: TGTGCCAGCAGCTTGGGGGACAGAAACTATGGCTACACCTTC. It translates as CASSLGDRNYGYTF.